A single sample gave rise to the 26 T cell receptor beta chains below, sequenced in a study of cytomegalovirus exposure and HLA in healthy donors. 60 Vbeta and 13 Jbeta primers were used in PCR. Clones were read by immunoSEQ multiplex PCR, and TCRdb kept only the in-frame ones, dropping some. The sample holds roughly 71,000 clones; over 50% are singletons and the top ten take about 3%. The material sequenced was PBMCs. These receptors were taken from a man aged 25 to 45 in good health and CMV-seronegative.

The chain couples TRBV5-1 to TRBJ2-5; D possibly corresponds to TRBD1 (6 bases). CDR3 length equals 16 residues. V shed 7 bases and J shed 5 bases, with 24 bases lying between them. Germline assignment: CDR1 SGHRS and CDR2 YFSETQ. The chain's CDR3 is CASSETGYDNWETQYF. Here the CDR3 DNA reads TGCGCCAGCTCGGAGACAGGATACGACAATTGGGAGACCCAGTACTTC.

The rearrangement uses TRBV6-5 and TRBJ2-5; 7 nucleotides line up with TRBD1. The V gene end was trimmed by 6 bases and the J gene end by 3 bases; junction bases not matched to a gene: 1. Germline assignment: CDR1 MNHEY and CDR2 SVGAGI. This CDR3 spans 12 amino acids. As DNA, the CDR3 is TGTGCCAGCAGGACAGGGAAAGAGACCCAGTACTTC. It encodes CASRTGKETQYF.

The J gene is TRBJ1-6, the V gene TRBV9; 7 nucleotides line up with TRBD1. Germline V CDR1 and CDR2: SGDLS, YYNGEE. The CDR3 extends over 14 amino acids. The trim removed 0 bases at V and 12 bases at J, leaving 6 bases unmatched. The CDR3 loop is CASSVGTGERPLHF. CDR3 DNA sequence: TGTGCCAGCAGCGTAGGGACAGGCGAGAGACCCCTCCACTTT.

The V and J genes are TRBV7-7 and TRBJ2-1; D may be TRBD2 (7 bases). V was shortened by 6 bases and J by 10 bases, with 16 bases between the two germline ends. The CDR3 covers 13 residues. The V gene's germline CDR1 is SSHAT and CDR2 FNYEAQ (reference sequence). CDR3 sequence: CASSPGGALEQFF. The CDR3 DNA reads TGTGCCAGCAGTCCTGGGGGGGCCTTAGAGCAGTTCTTC.

V usage is TRBV18 and J usage is TRBJ2-2; D perhaps matches TRBD2 (5 bases). V was clipped by 10 bases and J by 1 base, with 13 bases between them. Germline CDR1 is KGHSH and CDR2 is LQKENI. The CDR3 is made up of 14 amino acids. CDR3 amino acids: CATYSGMNTGELFF. The CDR3 DNA is TGTGCCACCTATTCCGGGATGAACACCGGGGAGCTGTTTTTT. The whole variable domain, filled in from reference TRBV18 and TRBJ2-2, reads NAGVMQNPRHLVRRRGQEARLRCSPMKGHSHVYWYRQLPEEGLKFMVYLQKENIIDESGMPKERFSAEFPKEGPSILRIQQVVRGDSAAYFCATYSGMNTGELFFGEGSRLTVL.

A few counts support this clone. The chain carries TRBV5-6 and TRBJ1-5; possible D gene TRBD1, 6 bases. With 1 base removed from V and 5 bases from J, the gap between germline ends came to 16 bases. The germline V gene encodes CDR1 SGHDT and CDR2 YYEEEE. The CDR3 consists of 16 residues. CDR3 residues: CASSLWGGGYYQPQHF. For the CDR3, the DNA is TGTGCCAGCAGCTTGTGGGGGGGCGGGTACTATCAGCCCCAGCATTTT.

The chain couples TRBV30 to TRBJ1-1; 8 bases match TRBD1. The CDR3 totals 16 residues. V lost 0 bases and J lost 0; bases outside the gene matches: 6. CDR1 is GTSNPN, CDR2 SVGIG, per germline (reference sequence). In nucleotides, the CDR3 is TGTGCCTGGAGTGTCGGAACAGGGGGAATGAACACTGAAGCTTTCTTT. It specifies CAWSVGTGGMNTEAFF.

This clone was picked up a small number of times. The chain couples TRBV7-2 to TRBJ2-4, with 15 positions matching TRBD2. This CDR3 comprises 15 residues. CDR1 SGHTA and CDR2 FQGNSA come from the germline V gene. J was trimmed by 12 bases and V by 1 base; bases with no gene match: 4. The CDR3 sequence: CASSLGTSGGAGQYF. Written as DNA, the CDR3 is TGTGCCAGCAGCTTAGGGACTAGCGGGGGGGCCGGTCAGTACTTC.

Only a few counts were recorded for this clone. The chain has TRBV6-5 and TRBJ2-5, with 15 bases aligning to TRBD2. Trimming at V came to 2 bases and at J to 5 bases, leaving 3 bases not matched to a gene. CDR1 MNHEY and CDR2 SVGAGI come from the germline V gene. The CDR3 consists of 16 residues. The CDR3: CASSYGTSGGRETQYF. CDR3 nucleotide sequence: TGTGCCAGCAGTTACGGGACTAGCGGGGGGCGGGAGACCCAGTACTTC.

This chain connects TRBV5-5 to TRBJ2-7; TRBD1 aligns across 7 bases. Germline V gene lookup returns CDR1 SGHKS and CDR2 YYEKEE (reference sequence). Trimming took 4 bases from V and 0 from J; bases not matched to a gene: 7. This CDR3 contains 15 residues. The DNA for the CDR3 is TGTGCCAGCAGCCAGGACAGGACCCTCTCCTACGAGCAGTACTTC. Protein product: CASSQDRTLSYEQYF.

This clone was detected only a few times. V gene TRBV6-5 combines with J gene TRBJ1-3; D perhaps matches TRBD1 (5 bases). From germline, CDR1 is MNHEY and CDR2 SVGAGI. V lost 6 bases, J lost 1 base, and 10 bases lay in between. The CDR3 totals 14 residues. The CDR3: CASRAGFSGNTIYF. The CDR3 DNA reads as TGTGCCAGCAGAGCAGGGTTTTCTGGAAACACCATATATTTT.

This chain joins TRBV5-4 and TRBJ2-3, with 9 bases matching TRBD2. CDR3 size: 15 residues. Trimming removed 4 bases from V and 2 bases from J; junction bases left unmatched: 5. The V gene's germline CDR1 is SGHNT and CDR2 YYREEE (reference sequence). CDR3 protein: CASSRLADFTDTQYF. CDR3 sequence (DNA): TGTGCCAGCAGCCGACTAGCGGACTTCACAGATACGCAGTATTTT.

The chain recombines TRBV27 with TRBJ2-5, with TRBD1 matching over 7 bases. The CDR3 is made up of 14 amino acids. The V and J ends lost 4 bases and 2 bases, in that order; junction bases with no gene match: 4. Germline V gene data show CDR1 as MNHEY and CDR2 as SMNVEV (reference sequence). The chain's CDR3 is CASSSRDRQETQYF. CDR3 in DNA: TGTGCCAGCAGTTCCCGGGACAGACAAGAGACCCAGTACTTC.

CDR3 coding DNA: TGTGCCAGCAGCGAAGGGACAATTAGCAATCAGCCCCAGCATTTT. This encodes CASSEGTISNQPQHF. The rearrangement uses TRBV9 and TRBJ1-5; D may be TRBD1 (6 bases). V lost 3 bases and J 0 bases, leaving 10 bases between the germline ends. CDR1 SGDLS and CDR2 YYNGEE come from the germline V gene. This CDR3 spans 15 amino acids.

As concerns this clone: The sample contains more than one DNA sequence encoding this CDR3. The J gene is TRBJ1-1, the V gene TRBV6-5; 10 bases are a match to TRBD1. The ends lost 6 bases at V and 5 bases at J; junction bases unmatched: 3. This CDR3 is built from 13 residues. The germline gives CDR1 MNHEY, CDR2 SVGAGI. The CDR3 DNA follows: TGTGCCAGCAGAAGGACAGGGGGGACTGAAGCTTTCTTT. Translating it yields CASRRTGGTEAFF.

The CDR3 nucleotides read TGTGCCAGCAGTCTAAAGTTAACCGGGGAGCTGTTTTTT. Amino acid sequence: CASSLKLTGELFF. The chain has TRBV6-5 and TRBJ2-2; D is undetermined. Germline CDR1 is MNHEY and CDR2 is SVGAGI. Trimming removed 5 bases from V and 5 bases from J, with 9 bases in between. This CDR3 spans 13 amino acids.

The V gene is TRBV4-1, the J gene TRBJ2-3, with no clear D. Per the germline V gene, CDR1 is MGHRA and CDR2 is YSYEKL. With 4 bases removed from V and 0 bases from J, the gap between germline ends came to 11 bases. The CDR3 is 15 amino acids. The CDR3 is CASSLAVTSTDTQYF. CDR3 nucleotide sequence: TGCGCCAGCAGCCTCGCAGTGACTAGCACAGATACGCAGTATTTT.

The chain couples TRBV30 to TRBJ1-3; D is uncertain. V lost 4 bases and J 4 bases, leaving 11 bases between the germline ends. CDR1 and CDR2 (germline): GTSNPN, SVGIG (reference sequence). This CDR3 has 13 residues. As DNA, the CDR3 is TGTGCCTGGACTCGGGGAAGCGGAAACACCATATATTTT. The encoded protein is CAWTRGSGNTIYF.

This clone was recorded only once. The chain couples TRBV6-5 to TRBJ2-5; 7 bases are shared with TRBD1. After removal of 7 bases from V and 7 bases from J, the junction contained 9 bases not matched to a gene. This CDR3 spans 13 amino acids. Per the germline V gene, CDR1 is MNHEY and CDR2 is SVGAGI. Here the CDR3 DNA reads TGTGCCAGCACTGACAGGGTAACAGTGACCCAGTACTTC. It yields the protein CASTDRVTVTQYF.

This sequence joins TRBV7-2 and TRBJ1-2; D unresolved. The V gene lost 6 bases and the J gene lost 8 bases, with 16 bases spanning the gap. Germline-derived CDR1 and CDR2 are SGHTA and FQGNSA. The CDR3 sequence is 13 residues long. The CDR3 region has the DNA TGTGCCAGCAGTGAGAGCGCCTTAGGAGGCTACACCTTC. Translated, it gives CASSESALGGYTF.

The V call is TRBV7-2, the J call TRBJ2-5, with TRBD2 matching over 8 bases. Germline V gene data show CDR1 as SGHTA and CDR2 as FQGNSA. This CDR3 region has 16 residues. Trimming took 5 bases from V and 6 from J; bases not matched to a gene: 14. In DNA, the CDR3 is TGTGCCAGCAGCCCACGTTGGGGCGGGGGGCTCCAGACCCAGTACTTC. It is translated as CASSPRWGGGLQTQYF.

This clone was counted between two and nine times. The V and J genes are TRBV7-6 and TRBJ2-7, with unresolved D. This CDR3 spans 13 amino acids. Germline-derived CDR1 and CDR2 are SGHVS and FNYEAQ. Trimming shortened V by 0 bases and J by 5 bases, and 8 bases separated the two germline ends. The CDR3 region has the DNA TGTGCCAGCAGCTTAGCTCCCGGTAACGAGCAGTACTTC. As protein: CASSLAPGNEQYF.

The gene calls are TRBV7-9 and TRBJ2-7; 8 bases are a match to TRBD2. The germline CDR1 and CDR2 sequences are SEHNR and FQNEAQ (reference sequence). The CDR3 extends over 16 amino acids. The trim removed 5 bases at V and 2 bases at J, leaving 11 bases unmatched. The CDR3 DNA sequence: TGTGCCAGCAGCCCCAGAGGCAAGCGGGGGACCTACGAGCAGTACTTC. Translation: CASSPRGKRGTYEQYF.

DNA of the CDR3: TGTGCCAGCAGCGACAGGGATCCGCAAAAGGAGACCCAGTACTTC. Amino acid sequence: CASSDRDPQKETQYF. The chain has TRBV13 and TRBJ2-5; 7 bases are a match to TRBD1. V gave up 5 bases and J gave up 5 bases; unmatched junction bases: 11. Germline assignment: CDR1 PRHDT and CDR2 FYEKMQ (reference sequence). CDR3 size: 15 residues.

V is TRBV5-1 and J is TRBJ1-5; no reliable D call. CDR1 and CDR2 (germline): SGHRS, YFSETQ. V was cut by 0 bases and J by 5 bases, with 12 bases left in between. This CDR3 has 15 residues. CDR3 in DNA: TGCGCCAGCAGCTTGGGAGGGCTAGGCGATCAGCCCCAGCATTTT. Its translation is CASSLGGLGDQPQHF.

A few counts support this clone. The J gene is TRBJ1-1, the V gene TRBV5-1; D gene ambiguous. Trimming took 0 bases from V and 2 from J, leaving 11 bases between them. CDR3 length: 15 amino acids. The V gene's germline CDR1 is SGHRS and CDR2 YFSETQ. CDR3 region: CASSLVVEANTEAFF. CDR3 nucleotides: TGCGCCAGCAGCTTGGTAGTTGAGGCCAACACTGAAGCTTTCTTT.